A single sample is the source of the 18 T cell receptor beta chains below, sequenced in a study of T cell responses to AZD1222 COVID-19 vaccine. Here immunoSEQ multiplex PCR was the method, and the copy in TCRdb shows in-frame clones only, minus some. Of about 92,000 clones listed, approximately 90% were seen once; the top ten hold 9.5% to 13%. Sequencing was performed on peripheral blood, taken on day 0 of AZD1222 vaccination. These receptors originate from an adult in good health.

The rearrangement joins TRBV9 to TRBJ2-7; D assignment may be TRBD1 or TRBD2 (5 bases each). The V and J ends lost 3 bases and 2 bases respectively, with 12 bases between them. There are 14 residues in the CDR3. Germline V gene data show CDR1 as SGDLS and CDR2 as YYNGEE. This CDR3 reads CASSAGPTAYEQYF. CDR3 nucleotides: TGTGCCAGCAGCGCGGGGCCGACAGCCTACGAGCAGTACTTC.

V gene TRBV12-5 combines with J gene TRBJ1-1; TRBD1 is a possible D gene (5 bases). Germline CDR1 LGHNT, CDR2 FRNRAP. This CDR3 region has 14 residues. Trimming removed 6 bases at V and 1 base at J, with 12 bases between. CDR3 nucleotide sequence: TGTGCTAGTGGCCCGGGGCAGACGAACACTGAAGCTTTCTTT. It encodes CASGPGQTNTEAFF.

V usage is TRBV15 and J usage is TRBJ2-7; TRBD1 matches at 7 bases. The CDR3 is 15 residues long. J gave up 4 bases and V 0 bases, and 6 bases lay outside the gene matches. Germline V CDR1 and CDR2: LNHNV, YYDKDF (reference sequence). CDR3 sequence reads: CATSRDEGQTYEQYF. The CDR3 DNA reads TGTGCCACCAGCAGAGACGAGGGACAGACTTACGAGCAGTACTTC.

This clone appeared a few times. The rearrangement links TRBV28 to TRBJ1-6, with 7 bases matching TRBD1. V dropped 6 bases and J dropped 0; count of bases not matched to a gene: 11. The germline gives CDR1 MDHEN, CDR2 SYDVKM. The CDR3 is made up of 18 amino acids. The DNA for the CDR3 is TGTGCCAGCAGGCCTTATACAGGGGCGAGCTCCTATAATTCACCCCTCCACTTT. This codes for CASRPYTGASSYNSPLHF. Using reference TRBV28 and TRBJ1-6 for the parts outside the CDR3, the full variable domain is DVKVTQSSRYLVKRTGEKVFLECVQDMDHENMFWYRQDPGLGLRLIYFSYDVKMKEKGDIPEGYSVSREKKERFSLILESASTNQTSMYLCASRPYTGASSYNSPLHFGNGTRLTVT.

The chain employs TRBV9 and TRBJ1-6; D might be TRBD1 (5 bases). V gave up 4 bases and J gave up 7 bases, with 12 bases separating them. Germline CDR1 and CDR2: SGDLS and YYNGEE. The CDR3 covers 14 residues. CDR3 in amino acids: CASSPGLGNSPLHF. In DNA, the CDR3 is TGTGCCAGCAGCCCGGGGCTGGGGAATTCACCCCTCCACTTT.

V is TRBV5-4 and J is TRBJ2-3; 8 bases are shared with TRBD2. Trimming removed 4 bases from V and 0 bases from J; junction bases left unmatched: 10. The germline V gene encodes CDR1 SGHNT and CDR2 YYREEE (reference sequence). This CDR3 has 17 residues. The CDR3 coding sequence is TGTGCCAGCAGCGTGGGACTAGTCCGTGCTAGCACAGATACGCAGTATTTT. Protein product: CASSVGLVRASTDTQYF.

This chain uses TRBV20-1 with TRBJ1-5, with TRBD1 matching over 9 bases. CDR3 length equals 19 residues. The V and J ends lost 3 bases and 0 bases, in that order; junction bases with no gene match: 15. The germline CDR1 and CDR2 sequences are DFQATT and SNEGSKA (reference sequence). The CDR3 sequence is CSASTPNIGQGFSNQPQHF. The CDR3 region has the DNA TGCAGTGCTAGTACTCCCAATATCGGACAGGGGTTTAGCAATCAGCCCCAGCATTTT.

J is TRBJ2-5 and V is TRBV21-1; the D segment call TRBD2 is taken from the table without a DNA check. TRBV21-1 is shown as a pseudogene. The CDR3 is made up of 18 amino acids. In DNA form, the CDR3 reads TGTGCCAGCAGAAAAAGGAGAGCGGGAGGCCCCCAGTGGAAGACCCAGTACTTC. Its protein product is CASRKRRAGGPQWKTQYF.

V is TRBV5-1 and J is TRBJ2-3; 8 bases map to TRBD2. V shed 0 bases and J 8 bases; nucleotides not matched to a gene: 11. The CDR3 contains 16 residues. Germline lookup yields CDR1 SGHRS and CDR2 YFSETQ. The CDR3 reads CASSLASASGSGTQYF. The CDR3 nucleotides read TGCGCCAGCAGCTTGGCGTCCGCTAGCGGGTCAGGTACGCAGTATTTT.

This chain joins TRBV14 and TRBJ2-3; D remains ambiguous. The ends were cut back, 1 base at V and 5 bases at J, with 4 bases in the middle. CDR3 length: 12 amino acids. Germline CDR1 is SGHDN and CDR2 is FVKESK. This chain's CDR3 is CASSQGIDTQYF. The CDR3 DNA reads TGTGCCAGCAGCCAAGGGATAGATACGCAGTATTTT.

The rearrangement uses TRBV14 and TRBJ2-5; 7 bases fit TRBD2. Germline V CDR1 and CDR2: SGHDN, FVKESK. V trimming: 4 bases; J trimming: 0 bases; junction bases outside the gene matches: 14. This CDR3 is 18 amino acids long. This CDR3 is CASSLRQASGRYQETQYF. The CDR3 DNA sequence: TGTGCCAGCAGCCTTCGTCAGGCTAGCGGAAGGTACCAAGAGACCCAGTACTTC.

This clone was seen more than once but under ten times. The chain carries TRBV9 and TRBJ2-7; TRBD1 aligns across 7 bases. Germline V lookup: CDR1 SGDLS, CDR2 YYNGEE. CDR3 length: 15 amino acids. The V gene end was trimmed by 3 bases and the J gene end by 4 bases; junction bases not matched to a gene: 10. CDR3 loop: CASSARFGTEYEQYF. The CDR3 DNA sequence: TGTGCCAGCAGCGCCCGTTTCGGGACAGAGTACGAGCAGTACTTC.

The chain uses TRBV6-5 and TRBJ2-5; D gene unclear. CDR1 and CDR2 from the germline V gene are MNHEY and SVGAGI. The CDR3 loop spans 12 amino acids. Trimming stripped 6 bases from V and 7 bases from J, with 12 bases between. CDR3 region: CASSAPFGTQYF. The CDR3 nucleotides are TGTGCCAGCAGCGCACCCTTTGGGACCCAGTACTTC.

The chain has TRBV2 and TRBJ1-2; possible D gene TRBD1, 6 bases. The CDR3 runs to 13 residues. Germline CDR1 SNHLY, CDR2 FYNNEI. As DNA, the CDR3 is TGTGCTAGAGGGGGGGACCTATCTTATGGCTACACCTTC. Encoded protein: CARGGDLSYGYTF.

This sequence joins TRBV3-1 (or the pseudogene TRBV3-2) and TRBJ2-5, with 8 bases aligning to TRBD1. The CDR3 length is 14 residues. With 1 base clipped from V and 7 bases from J, the junction kept 5 bases outside the gene matches. The germline V gene encodes CDR1 LGHDT and CDR2 YNNKEL (reference sequence). CDR3 sequence: CASSQAGGGGTQYF. CDR3 DNA sequence: TGTGCCAGCAGCCAAGCAGGGGGCGGCGGGACCCAGTACTTC.

The chain uses TRBV2 and TRBJ2-1; no clear D. The CDR3 is 13 amino acids. V lost 7 bases to trimming and J lost 2 bases, with 9 bases between them. Germline CDR1 reads SNHLY; CDR2 reads FYNNEI. The DNA for the CDR3 is TGTGCCAGCAACTACCAACCCTACAATGAGCAGTTCTTC. Translated: CASNYQPYNEQFF. Full variable domain (missing parts from reference TRBV2 and TRBJ2-1): EPEVTQTPSHQVTQMGQEVILRCVPISNHLYFYWYRQILGQKVEFLVSFYNNEISEKSEIFDDQFSVERPDGSNFTLKIRSTKLEDSAMYFCASNYQPYNEQFFGPGTRLTVL.

The rearrangement links TRBV5-5 to TRBJ2-7, with 8 bases that match TRBD1. Trimming cost V 3 bases and J 4 bases; bases outside gene matches: 3. The CDR3 runs to 13 residues. Germline-derived CDR1 and CDR2 are SGHKS and YYEKEE (reference sequence). CDR3 region: CASSSGTGYEQYF. As DNA, the CDR3 is TGTGCCAGCAGCTCGGGGACAGGATACGAGCAGTACTTC.

This chain links TRBV4-2 with TRBJ2-5, with 10 positions matching TRBD2. This CDR3 has 15 amino acids. The J segment lost 2 bases and the V segment lost 3 bases, leaving 3 bases of the junction unmatched. The germline V gene encodes CDR1 LGHNA and CDR2 YNFKEQ. The CDR3 DNA is TGTGCCAGCAGCCAGGTAGCGGGGGGACAAGAGACCCAGTACTTC. Translation gives CASSQVAGGQETQYF.